The entry that follows covers one T cell receptor (beta chain) sequence. Germline values: CDR1 MRHNA, CDR2 SNTAGT. This CDR3 comprises 15 residues. The V gene end was trimmed by 3 bases and the J gene end by 6 bases; junction bases not matched to a gene: 5. Measured with immunoSEQ multiplex PCR; TCRdb has only the in-frame clones, and not every one. Among approximately 490,000 clones, about nine tenths were seen once, and the ten largest hold under 0.85%. This record comes from a study of blood T cell repertoires in COVID-19. Sample: PBMCs or T cells enriched from blood (not recorded which). The chain has TRBV6-4 and TRBJ2-1, with 10 positions matching TRBD2. This clonotype was obtained from a woman aged 18-30 years who had recovered from COVID-19. In nucleotides, the CDR3 is TGTGCCAGCAGTGAGTCCAGCGGGGGGGGCAATGAGCAGTTCTTC. Protein product: CASSESSGGGNEQFF.